These 14 T cell receptor beta chains originate from one sample sequenced in a study of multiple sclerosis patients with progressive multifocal leukoencephalopathy. Time point meaning: around eleven months of natalizumab therapy. Assay: immunoSEQ multiplex PCR; the TCRdb copy retains only in-frame clones and omits some. Counted here are around 25,000 clones, about 91% occurring once; the ten biggest clones make up around 2.5%. The source material was PBMCs, sampled from a patient treated with natalizumab. The receptors here all came from a man younger than 40 with multiple sclerosis.

The chain uses TRBV5-1 and TRBJ2-1; 7 nucleotides line up with TRBD1. CDR3 length equals 13 residues. V lost 4 bases and J lost 4; bases outside the gene matches: 2. The germline gives CDR1 SGHRS, CDR2 YFSETQ. CDR3 sequence (DNA): TGCGCCAGCAGCCGGGGACAGTACAATGAGCAGTTCTTC. Protein sequence: CASSRGQYNEQFF.

This chain connects TRBV7-2 to TRBJ2-1; 10 bases agree with TRBD1. Germline values: CDR1 SGHTA, CDR2 FQGNSA. The CDR3 is 15 residues long. The V gene end was trimmed by 5 bases and the J gene end by 6 bases; junction bases not matched to a gene: 7. The chain's CDR3 is CASSLGTGVRNEQFF. The CDR3 DNA follows: TGTGCCAGCAGCCTCGGGACAGGGGTTCGCAATGAGCAGTTCTTC.

CDR3 loop: CSAGTANTEAFF. DNA for the CDR3: TGCAGCGCCGGGACTGCGAACACTGAAGCTTTCTTT. V is TRBV29-1 and J is TRBJ1-1; TRBD1 might be the D (5 bases). The V gene's germline CDR1 is SQVTM and CDR2 ANQGSEA. With 7 bases removed from V and 1 base from J, the gap between germline ends came to 10 bases. The CDR3 runs to 12 residues.

The V gene is TRBV30, the J gene TRBJ2-5; D gene ambiguous. The CDR3 contains 13 residues. Trimming took 1 base from V and 5 from J, leaving 11 bases between them. Looked up from germline, CDR1 is GTSNPN and CDR2 is SVGIG (reference sequence). CDR3 nucleotides: TGTGCCTGGAGTGGGCAGGTTGGGGAGACCCAGTACTTC. As protein: CAWSGQVGETQYF.

This clone qualifies as large. The chain links TRBV13 to TRBJ1-2; D not resolved. This CDR3 region has 11 residues. CDR1 is PRHDT, CDR2 FYEKMQ, per germline (reference sequence). The V end lost 8 bases, the J end lost 8 bases, and 12 bases lay between the germline ends. The DNA of the CDR3 is TGTGCCAGCCCTATGGTTCACGGCTACACCTTC. Residues: CASPMVHGYTF.

The V gene is TRBV4-1, the J gene TRBJ1-1; D may be TRBD1 (5 bases). V was trimmed by 4 bases and J by 5 bases, leaving 11 bases between them. The CDR3 totals 13 residues. CDR1 MGHRA and CDR2 YSYEKL come from the germline V gene. In nucleotides, the CDR3 is TGCGCCAGCAGCCTGCTGGAGGGGACTGAAGCTTTCTTT. Translating it yields CASSLLEGTEAFF.

CDR3 sequence (DNA): TGTGCCAGTATTGCCAACGGGGGGCGTGAAGCTTTCTTT. Translation gives CASIANGGREAFF. The J gene is TRBJ1-1, the V gene TRBV19; tentatively, D is TRBD1 (6 bases). This CDR3 contains 13 residues. CDR1 and CDR2 (germline): LNHDA, SQIVND (reference sequence). Trimming stripped 7 bases from V and 7 bases from J, with 16 bases between.

The chain links TRBV5-1 to TRBJ1-4; D remains unclear. Germline loops: CDR1 SGHRS, CDR2 YFSETQ. The CDR3 has 15 amino acids. The ends were cut back, 0 bases at V and 0 bases at J, with 6 bases in the middle. The CDR3 loop reads CASSLERATNEKLFF. The DNA of the CDR3 is TGCGCCAGCAGCTTGGAAAGGGCAACTAATGAAAAACTGTTTTTT. Combining the CDR3 with reference TRBV5-1 and TRBJ1-4 gives the whole variable domain KAGVTQTPRYLIKTRGQQVTLSCSPISGHRSVSWYQQTPGQGLQFLFEYFSETQRNKGNFPGRFSGRQFSNSRSEMNVSTLELGDSALYLCASSLERATNEKLFFGSGTQLSVL.

The rearrangement uses TRBV13 and TRBJ2-3; D is unresolved. CDR1 and CDR2 (germline): PRHDT, FYEKMQ (reference sequence). Trimming removed 9 bases at V and 6 bases at J, with 16 bases between. The CDR3 extends over 13 amino acids. For the CDR3, the DNA is TGTGCCAGTTCCTTCGGAAGAGTGGATACGCAGTATTTT. This encodes CASSFGRVDTQYF. The whole variable domain, filled in from reference TRBV13 and TRBJ2-3, reads AAGVIQSPRHLIKEKRETATLKCYPIPRHDTVYWYQQGPGQDPQFLISFYEKMQSDKGSIPDRFSAQQFSDYHSELNMSSLELGDSALYFCASSFGRVDTQYFGPGTRLTVL.

The table lists this clone with a count of one. The genes are TRBV18 and TRBJ1-1; D ambiguous. The V and J ends lost 0 bases and 1 base respectively, with 12 bases between them. The CDR3 has 16 residues. CDR1 is KGHSH, CDR2 LQKENI, per germline. The DNA of the CDR3 is TGTGCCAGCTCACCACCCGCGGTAGGGCCGAACACTGAAGCTTTCTTT. It codes for CASSPPAVGPNTEAFF. The whole variable domain, remainder taken from reference TRBV18 and TRBJ1-1, is NAGVMQNPRHLVRRRGQEARLRCSPMKGHSHVYWYRQLPEEGLKFMVYLQKENIIDESGMPKERFSAEFPKEGPSILRIQQVVRGDSAAYFCASSPPAVGPNTEAFFGQGTRLTVV.

This clone has just one count. The chain combines TRBV18 with TRBJ2-2, with TRBD2 as a possible D gene (6 bases). This CDR3 contains 14 residues. The germline CDR1 and CDR2 sequences are KGHSH and LQKENI. V was shortened by 4 bases and J by 7 bases, with 13 bases between the two germline ends. The CDR3 sequence: CASSRKQEGGELFF. The DNA of the CDR3 is TGTGCCAGCTCACGAAAACAGGAGGGCGGGGAGCTGTTTTTT.

This chain connects TRBV7-6 to TRBJ1-1; D gene uncertain. Germline loops: CDR1 SGHVS, CDR2 FNYEAQ. The CDR3 loop spans 10 amino acids. V dropped 8 bases and J dropped 3 bases, with 4 bases sitting between them. The CDR3 sequence is CASGDTEAFF. Here the CDR3 DNA reads TGTGCCAGCGGGGACACTGAAGCTTTCTTT.

This chain uses TRBV5-1 with TRBJ2-1; TRBD2 matches 14 bases. Germline assignment: CDR1 SGHRS and CDR2 YFSETQ. The CDR3 length is 17 residues. The junction had 8 bases not matched to a gene; V was cut back by 4 bases and J by 5 bases. DNA of the CDR3: TGCGCCAGCAGCGAGGGACTAGCGGGAGTGCAAAACAATGAGCAGTTCTTC. Protein product: CASSEGLAGVQNNEQFF.

The gene calls are TRBV7-2 and TRBJ2-7, with 7 bases that match TRBD2. Germline V CDR1 and CDR2: SGHTA, FQGNSA. The trim removed 1 base at V and 3 bases at J, leaving 12 bases unmatched. The CDR3 runs to 17 residues. The CDR3 DNA reads as TGTGCCAGCAGCTTAGAATTCGCGGGAGCGCGCTACTACGAGCAGTACTTC. It yields the protein CASSLEFAGARYYEQYF.